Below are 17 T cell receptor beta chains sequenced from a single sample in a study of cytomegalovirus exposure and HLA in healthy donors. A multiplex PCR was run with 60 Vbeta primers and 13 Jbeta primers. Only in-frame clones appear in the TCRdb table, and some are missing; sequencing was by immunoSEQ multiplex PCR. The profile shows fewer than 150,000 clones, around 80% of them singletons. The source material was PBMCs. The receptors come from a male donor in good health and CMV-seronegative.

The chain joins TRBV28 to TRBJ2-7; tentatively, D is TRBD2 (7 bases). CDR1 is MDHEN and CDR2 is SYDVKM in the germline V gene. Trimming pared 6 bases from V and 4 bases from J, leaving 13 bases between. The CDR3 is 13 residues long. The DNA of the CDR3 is TGTGCCAGCAGCCGGGGGGCCGCATACGAGCAGTACTTC. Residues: CASSRGAAYEQYF.

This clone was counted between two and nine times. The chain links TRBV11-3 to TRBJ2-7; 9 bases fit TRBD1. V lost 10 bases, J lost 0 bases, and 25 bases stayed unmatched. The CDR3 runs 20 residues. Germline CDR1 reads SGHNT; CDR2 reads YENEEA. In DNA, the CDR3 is TGTGCCAACACGCTCGGTAACCGGGACAGGGTTAGCCCTGGCTCCTACGAGCAGTACTTC. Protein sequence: CANTLGNRDRVSPGSYEQYF.

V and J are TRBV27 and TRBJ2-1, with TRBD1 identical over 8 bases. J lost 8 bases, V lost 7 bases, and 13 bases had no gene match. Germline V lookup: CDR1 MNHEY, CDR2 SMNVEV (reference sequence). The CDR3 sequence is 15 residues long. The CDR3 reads CASIGRDRLLHEQFF. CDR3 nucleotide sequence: TGTGCCAGCATCGGCCGGGACAGGCTACTTCATGAGCAGTTCTTC.

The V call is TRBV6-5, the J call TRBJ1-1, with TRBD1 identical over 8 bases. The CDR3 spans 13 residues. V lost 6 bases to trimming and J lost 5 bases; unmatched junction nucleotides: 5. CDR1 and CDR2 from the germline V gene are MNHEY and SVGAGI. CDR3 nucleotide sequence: TGTGCCAGCAGCTGGGGACAGGAGACTGAAGCTTTCTTT. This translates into CASSWGQETEAFF.

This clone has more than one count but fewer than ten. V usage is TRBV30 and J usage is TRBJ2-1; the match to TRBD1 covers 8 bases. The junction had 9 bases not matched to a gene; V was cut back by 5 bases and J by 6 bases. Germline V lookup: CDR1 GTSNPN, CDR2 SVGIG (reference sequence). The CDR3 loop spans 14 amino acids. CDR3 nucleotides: TGTGCCTGGCTAGCATGGACAGGGAGCAATGAGCAGTTCTTC. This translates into CAWLAWTGSNEQFF.

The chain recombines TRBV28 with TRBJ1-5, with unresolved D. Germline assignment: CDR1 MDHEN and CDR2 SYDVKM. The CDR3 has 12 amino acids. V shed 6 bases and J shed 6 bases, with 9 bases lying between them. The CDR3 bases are TGTGCCAGCAGGGCATTAACTCAGCCCCAGCATTTT. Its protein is CASRALTQPQHF.

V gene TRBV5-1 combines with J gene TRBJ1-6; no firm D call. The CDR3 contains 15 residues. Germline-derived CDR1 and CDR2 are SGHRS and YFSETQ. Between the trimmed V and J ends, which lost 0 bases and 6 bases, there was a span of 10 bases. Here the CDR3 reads CASSLGELLNSPLHF. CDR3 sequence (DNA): TGCGCCAGCAGCTTGGGTGAGCTACTTAATTCACCCCTCCACTTT. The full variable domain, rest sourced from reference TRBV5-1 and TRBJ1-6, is KAGVTQTPRYLIKTRGQQVTLSCSPISGHRSVSWYQQTPGQGLQFLFEYFSETQRNKGNFPGRFSGRQFSNSRSEMNVSTLELGDSALYLCASSLGELLNSPLHFGNGTRLTVT.

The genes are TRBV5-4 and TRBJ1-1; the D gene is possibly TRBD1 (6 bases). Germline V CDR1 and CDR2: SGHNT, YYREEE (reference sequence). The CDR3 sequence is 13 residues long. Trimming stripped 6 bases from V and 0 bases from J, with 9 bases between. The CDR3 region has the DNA TGTGCCAGCAATCAGGGGCTGAACACTGAAGCTTTCTTT. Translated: CASNQGLNTEAFF.

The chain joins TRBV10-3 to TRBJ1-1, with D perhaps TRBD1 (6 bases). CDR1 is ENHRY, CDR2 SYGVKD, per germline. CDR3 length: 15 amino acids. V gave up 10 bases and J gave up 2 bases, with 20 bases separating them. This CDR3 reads CATSLGQIFNTEAFF. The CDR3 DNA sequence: TGTGCCACGTCCTTGGGACAAATTTTTAACACTGAAGCTTTCTTT.

The CDR3 region is CASSLGRDTIYF. CDR3 DNA sequence: TGTGCCAGCAGCTTAGGCCGGGACACCATATATTTT. V is TRBV7-8 and J is TRBJ1-3; no definite D call. V was pared by 1 base and J by 8 bases, with 6 bases between. The CDR3 is made up of 12 amino acids. Germline CDR1 SGHVS, CDR2 FQNEAQ.

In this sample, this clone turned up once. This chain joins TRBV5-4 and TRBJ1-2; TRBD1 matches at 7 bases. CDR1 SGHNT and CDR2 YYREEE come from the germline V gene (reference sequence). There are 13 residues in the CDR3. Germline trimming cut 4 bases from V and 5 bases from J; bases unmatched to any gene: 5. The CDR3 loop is CASSPDREYGYTF. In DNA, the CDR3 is TGTGCCAGCAGCCCCGACAGGGAGTATGGCTACACCTTC. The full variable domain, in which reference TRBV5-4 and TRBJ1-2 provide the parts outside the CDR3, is ETGVTQSPTHLIKTRGQQVTLRCSSQSGHNTVSWYQQALGQGPQFIFQYYREEENGRGNFPPRFSGLQFPNYSSELNVNALELDDSALYLCASSPDREYGYTFGSGTRLTVV.

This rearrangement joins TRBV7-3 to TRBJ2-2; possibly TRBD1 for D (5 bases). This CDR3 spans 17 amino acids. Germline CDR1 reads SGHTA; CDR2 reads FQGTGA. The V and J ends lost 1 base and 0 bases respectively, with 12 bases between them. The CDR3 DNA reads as TGTGCCAGCAGCTTAAGGGGCGACAGAGCGAACACCGGGGAGCTGTTTTTT. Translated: CASSLRGDRANTGELFF.

The CDR3 loop is CAWSLISGGSTDTQYF. CDR3 sequence (DNA): TGTGCCTGGAGCCTGATTAGCGGGGGAAGCACAGATACGCAGTATTTT. J is TRBJ2-3 and V is TRBV30; 9 nucleotides line up with TRBD2. Trimming at V came to 3 bases and at J to 0 bases, leaving 7 bases not matched to a gene. CDR1 is GTSNPN and CDR2 is SVGIG in the germline V gene (reference sequence). The CDR3 has 16 residues.

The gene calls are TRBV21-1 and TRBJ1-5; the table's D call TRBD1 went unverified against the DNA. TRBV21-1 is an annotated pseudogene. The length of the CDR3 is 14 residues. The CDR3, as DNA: TGTGCCAGCAGCAAAAGGCGACAGTACAATCCCCAGCATTTT. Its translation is CASSKRRQYNPQHF.

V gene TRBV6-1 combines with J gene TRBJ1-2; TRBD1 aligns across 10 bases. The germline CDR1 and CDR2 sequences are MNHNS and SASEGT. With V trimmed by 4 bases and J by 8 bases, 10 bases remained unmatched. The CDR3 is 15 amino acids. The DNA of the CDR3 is TGTGCCAGCAGTGCGACAGGGGGCGCAGGGGGGGGCTACACCTTC. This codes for CASSATGGAGGGYTF.

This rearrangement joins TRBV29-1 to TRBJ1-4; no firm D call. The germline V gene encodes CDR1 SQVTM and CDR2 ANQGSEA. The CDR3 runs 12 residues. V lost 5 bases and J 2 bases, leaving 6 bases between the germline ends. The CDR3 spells CSVLLTNEKLFF. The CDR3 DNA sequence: TGCAGCGTTCTTCTTACTAATGAAAAACTGTTTTTT. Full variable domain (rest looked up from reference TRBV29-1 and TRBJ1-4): SAVISQKPSRDICQRGTSLTIQCQVDSQVTMMFWYRQQPGQSLTLIATANQGSEATYESGFVIDKFPISRPNLTFSTLTVSNMSPEDSSIYLCSVLLTNEKLFFGSGTQLSVL.

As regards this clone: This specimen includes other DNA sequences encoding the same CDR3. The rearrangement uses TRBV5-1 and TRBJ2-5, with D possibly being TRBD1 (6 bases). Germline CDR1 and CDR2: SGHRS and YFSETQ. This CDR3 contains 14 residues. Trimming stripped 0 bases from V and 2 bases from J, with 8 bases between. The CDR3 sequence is CASSLGGQQETQYF. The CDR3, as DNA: TGCGCCAGCAGCTTGGGTGGACAGCAAGAGACCCAGTACTTC.